A selection of T cell receptor beta chains follows, all from one sample in a study of T-cell reconstitution after alpha-beta-depleted transplantation in children. TCRdb redid the calling of the PCR reads with MiXCR, one entry per CDR3 protein. The table includes roughly 400,000 distinct CDR3 sequences, 43% detected once. The sample was PBMCs, taken before TCRalphabeta/CD19-depleted stem cell transplant. The receptors originated from a girl aged 2 to 9 with aplastic anemia, due to receive a stem cell transplant. The CDR3 runs from the conserved cysteine through the conserved F or W. A D gene is named only where the DNA matches it firmly. Expanded clones get a size class; other rows say once, few or many, or leave the size out.

>TRBJ2-3|-|TRBV5-4|TRBD2
TGTGCCAGCAGCCCCATAGCGGGGGGGAGCACAGATACGCAGTATTTT
CASSPIAGGSTDTQYF
>TRBJ1-4|-|TRBV30|-
TGTGCCTGGAGTCCGTGGACTGCGGACGAAAAACTGTTTTTT
CAWSPWTADEKLFF
>TRBJ1-5|-|TRBV7-6|TRBD1
TGTGCCAGCAGCTTAGGGCCGGGACAGGATCAGCCCCAGCATTTT
CASSLGPGQDQPQHF
>TRBJ1-3|many|TRBV6-1|-
TGTGCCATCGGAAACACCATATATTTT
CAIGNTIYF
>TRBJ2-3|few|TRBV4-3|TRBD2
TGCGCCAGCAGCCAAGACTCAGCTAGCGGGAGCAGGGGTGGCACAGATACGCAGTATTTT
CASSQDSASGSRGGTDTQYF
>TRBJ2-3|many|TRBV5-1|-
TGTGCCAGCAGCTTAGCCGTGGCAGATACGCAGTATTTT
CASSLAVADTQYF
>TRBJ1-1|-|TRBV18|-
TGTGCCAGCTCTCCACAGGGACCTGGGGACACTGAAGCTTTCTTT
CASSPQGPGDTEAFF
>TRBJ2-2|-|TRBV27|-
TGTGCCAGCATATCGGACGGACGGCTGGCCACTAACACCGGGGAGCTGTTTTTT
CASISDGRLATNTGELFF
>TRBJ2-3|-|TRBV28|-
TGTGCCAGCAGTTTAGGACCCGGCCGGACCCCAGATACGCAGTATTTT
CASSLGPGRTPDTQYF
>TRBJ1-2|many|TRBV29-1|-
TGCAGCGTTTACCAGGAGTGGGGCTATGGCTACACCTTC
CSVYQEWGYGYTF
>TRBJ2-7|many|TRBV7-2|TRBD2
TGTGCCAGCAGCTTAGGGGCTGATAGCGGGAGCTACGAGCAGTACTTC
CASSLGADSGSYEQYF
>TRBJ1-3|many|TRBV15|-
TGTGCCACCAGCAGAGGTTTGGGGGCCCTCTCTGGAAACACCATATATTTT
CATSRGLGALSGNTIYF
>TRBJ2-5|few|TRBV12-3/TRBV12-4|-
TGTGCCAGCAGTGTGGAGCGAGGGTACCAAGAGACCCAGTACTTC
CASSVERGYQETQYF
>TRBJ2-1|-|TRBV29-1|TRBD2
TGCAGCGCTCGGCGGGGGACGGGGAATGAGCAGTTCTTC
CSARRGTGNEQFF
>TRBJ2-3|many|TRBV25-1|-
TGTGCCAGCAGTGATAGGAGGGCTTGGCCACGGATGGATACGCAGTATTTT
CASSDRRAWPRMDTQYF
>TRBJ1-2|many|TRBV7-9|-
TGTGCCAGCAGCCACAGGGACAACTATGGCTACACCTTC
CASSHRDNYGYTF
>TRBJ1-5|-|TRBV5-5|TRBD1
TGTGCCAGCAGCATGACAGGGGGCAATCAGCCCCAGCATTTT
CASSMTGGNQPQHF
>TRBJ2-7|-|TRBV6-1|-
TGTGCCAGCAGCCCTAGGGGGTTCAGGTACGAGCAGTACTTC
CASSPRGFRYEQYF
>TRBJ2-7|many|TRBV9|-
TGTGCCAGCAGCGTAGAGGGGGACTCCCGGCGCGAGCAGTACTTC
CASSVEGDSRREQYF
>TRBJ2-2|-|TRBV20-1|-
TGCAGTGCTACGGAGCAGAGGGGGACCGGGGAGCTGTTTTTT
CSATEQRGTGELFF
>TRBJ2-3|-|TRBV7-3|TRBD2
TGTGCCAGCAGCTTAACAGCGGGAGGAATTAGTGCGCAGTATTTT
CASSLTAGGISAQYF
>TRBJ2-7|few|TRBV5-1|-
TGCGCCAGCAGCTTGGCCGCAGGGAGCTCCTACGAGCAGTACTTC
CASSLAAGSSYEQYF
>TRBJ1-6|-|TRBV20-1|-
TGCAGTGCTAGAGATCCCCCGAGAAATTCACCCCTCCACTTT
CSARDPPRNSPLHF
>TRBJ2-3|few|TRBV6-5|-
TGTGCCAGCAGTTACCCCTGGGACCGTAGCACAGATACGCAGTATTTT
CASSYPWDRSTDTQYF